These 8 T cell receptor beta chains were all obtained from the same sample, sequenced in a study of Graves' ophthalmopathy and Graves' hyperthyroidism. Beta-chain TCR CDR3 regions were amplified from RNA transcripts. The library came from an HTBI-primed first-round RT-PCR and a second-round multiplex PCR. TCRdb re-derived calls from the multiplex PCR reads in MiXCR, one entry per CDR3 protein. The sample has 1 million to 1.3 million distinct CDR3 sequences, about 38% seen once. Input material: peripheral blood or thyroid tissue (not recorded which). The receptors were sampled from an adult man with Graves' hyperthyroidism.

This chain connects TRBV28 to TRBJ2-7; a weak D match, TRBD1 (6 bases). Germline CDR1 and CDR2: MDHEN and SYDVKM. CDR3 size: 16 residues. Between the trimmed V and J ends, which lost 1 base and 2 bases, there was a span of 15 bases. This chain's CDR3 is CASSLFPQGTTYEQYF. The CDR3 DNA reads TGTGCCAGCAGTTTATTCCCCCAGGGGACAACCTACGAGCAGTACTTC.

Turning to this clonotype: Because it lacks the conserved phenylalanine or tryptophan at the end, this CDR3 is likely a read error. No DNA is shown, since the ends of the CDR3 on it are uncertain; the CDR3 is the one TCRdb lists. J is TRBJ1-3 and V is TRBV7-2; the table gives TRBD1 as D, unverified against the DNA. Both ends counted, the CDR3 spans 9 residues. Germline lookup yields CDR1 SGHTA and CDR2 FQGNSA. The CDR3 reads CASSQNRGP.

This clonotype was seen ten or more times. The chain carries TRBV5-1 and TRBJ1-1; no clear D. Trimming shortened V by 1 base and J by 1 base, and 8 bases separated the two germline ends. CDR3 length equals 14 residues. Germline values: CDR1 SGHRS, CDR2 YFSETQ. CDR3 region: CASSLRDPNTEAFF. DNA for the CDR3: TGCGCCAGCAGCTTGCGCGACCCGAACACTGAAGCTTTCTTT.

Notes on this clonotype: A junction end diverges from the germline sequence, so it may reflect a read error. The chain joins TRBV9 to TRBJ1-1; D uncertain. The CDR3 contains 13 residues. Germline assignment: CDR1 SGDLS and CDR2 YYNGEE. This CDR3 reads CVSSQNDRTQAFF. DNA for the CDR3: TGTGTCAGCAGCCAAAACGACCGTACCCAAGCTTTCTTT.

The chain uses TRBV2 and TRBJ2-2; possible D gene TRBD2, 6 bases. V was clipped by 9 bases and J by 9 bases, with 17 bases between them. The germline CDR1 and CDR2 sequences are SNHLY and FYNNEI. The CDR3 consists of 13 residues. In DNA, the CDR3 is TGTGCCAGGGGGGGAATGAGGTCCAGGGAGCTGTTTTTT. Amino acid sequence: CARGGMRSRELFF.

This clonotype was detected ten times or more. The chain uses TRBV12-3 or TRBV12-4 and TRBJ1-5; weak D call: TRBD1 (5 bases). Deletions cut 6 bases from V and 5 bases from J, with 14 bases between. The CDR3 is 14 amino acids. Written as DNA, the CDR3 is TGTGCCAGCAGCTTAAGGGGCAGCCATCAGCCCCAGCATTTT. Protein sequence: CASSLRGSHQPQHF.

The V and J genes are TRBV2 and TRBJ1-3, with TRBD1 identical over 7 bases. With V trimmed by 4 bases and J by 4 bases, 4 bases remained unmatched. The CDR3 consists of 14 residues. CDR1 and CDR2 (germline): SNHLY, FYNNEI. Written as DNA, the CDR3 is TGTGCCAGCAGTGGGGGACAGTTCGGAAACACCATATATTTT. This codes for CASSGGQFGNTIYF.

The rearrangement uses TRBV10-3 and TRBJ2-7, with D uncertain. The CDR3 consists of 12 residues. Between the trimmed V and J ends, which lost 10 bases and 4 bases, there was a span of 14 bases. CDR1 is ENHRY, CDR2 SYGVKD, per germline. Here the CDR3 reads CATARSGYEQYF. The DNA of the CDR3 is TGTGCCACGGCCCGTTCCGGTTACGAGCAGTACTTC.